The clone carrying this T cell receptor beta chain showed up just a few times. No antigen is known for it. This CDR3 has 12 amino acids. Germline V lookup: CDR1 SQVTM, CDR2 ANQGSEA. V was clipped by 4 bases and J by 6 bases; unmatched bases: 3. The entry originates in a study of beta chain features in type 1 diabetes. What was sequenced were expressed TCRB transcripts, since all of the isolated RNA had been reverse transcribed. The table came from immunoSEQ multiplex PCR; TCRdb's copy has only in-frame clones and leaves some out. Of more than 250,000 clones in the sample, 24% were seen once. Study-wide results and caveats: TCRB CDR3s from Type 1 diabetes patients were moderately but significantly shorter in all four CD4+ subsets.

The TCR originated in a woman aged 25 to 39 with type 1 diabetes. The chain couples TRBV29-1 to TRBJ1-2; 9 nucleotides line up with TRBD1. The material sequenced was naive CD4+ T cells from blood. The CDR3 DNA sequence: TGCAGCGTTGGACAGGGGGGAGATGGCTACACCTTC. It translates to CSVGQGGDGYTF.